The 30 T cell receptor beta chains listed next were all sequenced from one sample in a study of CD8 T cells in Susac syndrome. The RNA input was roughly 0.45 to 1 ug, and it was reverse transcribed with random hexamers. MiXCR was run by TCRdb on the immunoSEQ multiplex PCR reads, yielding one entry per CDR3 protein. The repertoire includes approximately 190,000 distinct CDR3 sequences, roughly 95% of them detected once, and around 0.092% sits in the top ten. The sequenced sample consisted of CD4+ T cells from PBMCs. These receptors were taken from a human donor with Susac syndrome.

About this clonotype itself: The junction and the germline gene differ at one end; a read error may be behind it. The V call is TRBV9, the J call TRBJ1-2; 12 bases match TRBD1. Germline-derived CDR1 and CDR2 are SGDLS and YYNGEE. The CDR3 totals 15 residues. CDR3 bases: TGTGCCAGCACCGTAACCGGGACAGGGGGCTTTGGCTACACCTTC. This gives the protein CASTVTGTGGFGYTF.

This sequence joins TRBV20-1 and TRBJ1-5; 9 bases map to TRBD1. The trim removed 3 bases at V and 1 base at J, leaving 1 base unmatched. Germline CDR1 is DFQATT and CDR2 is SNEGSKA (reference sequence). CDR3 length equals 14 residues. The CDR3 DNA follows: TGCAGTGCTAGGGACAGGGGAAGCAATCAGCCCCAGCATTTT. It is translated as CSARDRGSNQPQHF.

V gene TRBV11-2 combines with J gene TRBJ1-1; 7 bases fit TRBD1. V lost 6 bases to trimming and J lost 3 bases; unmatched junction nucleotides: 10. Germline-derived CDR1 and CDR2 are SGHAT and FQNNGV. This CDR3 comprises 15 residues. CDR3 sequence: CASSPGDRSDTEAFF. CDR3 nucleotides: TGTGCCAGCAGTCCCGGGGACAGATCGGACACTGAAGCTTTCTTT. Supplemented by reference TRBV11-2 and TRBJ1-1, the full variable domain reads EAGVAQSPRYKIIEKRQSVAFWCNPISGHATLYWYQQILGQGPKLLIQFQNNGVVDDSQLPKDRFSAERLKGVDSTLKIQPAKLEDSAVYLCASSPGDRSDTEAFFGQGTRLTVV.

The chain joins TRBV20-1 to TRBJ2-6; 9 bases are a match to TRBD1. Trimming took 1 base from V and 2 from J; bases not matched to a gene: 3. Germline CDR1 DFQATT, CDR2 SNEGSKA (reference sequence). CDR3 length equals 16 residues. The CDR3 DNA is TGCAGTGCTAGAGGACAGGGGGTAACTGGGGCCAACGTCCTGACTTTC. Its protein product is CSARGQGVTGANVLTF.

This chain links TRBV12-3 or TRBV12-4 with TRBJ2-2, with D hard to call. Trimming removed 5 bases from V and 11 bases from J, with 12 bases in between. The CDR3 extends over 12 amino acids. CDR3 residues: CASSTRAVELFF. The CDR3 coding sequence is TGTGCCAGCAGTACCCGGGCCGTCGAGCTGTTTTTT.

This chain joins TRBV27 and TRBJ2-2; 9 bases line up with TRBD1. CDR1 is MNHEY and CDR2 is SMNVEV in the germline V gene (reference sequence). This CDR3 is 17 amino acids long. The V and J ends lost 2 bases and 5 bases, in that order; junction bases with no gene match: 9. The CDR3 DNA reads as TGTGCCAGCAGTTTAACCCGGACAGGGGCGAGGACCGGGGAGCTGTTTTTT. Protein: CASSLTRTGARTGELFF.

The CDR3 loop is CATSSYRGTDTQYF. The CDR3 DNA reads as TGTGCCACCAGCAGCTACAGAGGCACAGATACGCAGTATTTT. The gene calls are TRBV15 and TRBJ2-3, with D uncertain. Germline assignment: CDR1 LNHNV and CDR2 YYDKDF (reference sequence). This CDR3 spans 14 amino acids. V was shortened by 3 bases and J by 1 base, with 8 bases between the two germline ends.

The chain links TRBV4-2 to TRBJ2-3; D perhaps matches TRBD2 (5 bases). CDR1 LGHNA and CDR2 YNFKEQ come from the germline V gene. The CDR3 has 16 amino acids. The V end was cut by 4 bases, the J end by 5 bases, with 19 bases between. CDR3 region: CASSLRTATKQDTQYF. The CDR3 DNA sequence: TGTGCCAGCAGCCTGAGGACTGCAACGAAACAAGATACGCAGTATTTT.

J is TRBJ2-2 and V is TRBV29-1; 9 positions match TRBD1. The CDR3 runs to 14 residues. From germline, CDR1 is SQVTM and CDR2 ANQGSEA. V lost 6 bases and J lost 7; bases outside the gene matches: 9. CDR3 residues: CSVGWDRVFGELFF. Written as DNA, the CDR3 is TGCAGCGTCGGATGGGACAGGGTGTTCGGGGAGCTGTTTTTT.

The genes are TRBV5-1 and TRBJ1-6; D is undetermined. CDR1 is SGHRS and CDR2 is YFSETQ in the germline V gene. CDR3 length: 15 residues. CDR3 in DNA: TGCGTGACGGTTGGGGTGAGCTCCTATAATTCACCCCTCCACTTT. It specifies CVTVGVSSYNSPLHF.

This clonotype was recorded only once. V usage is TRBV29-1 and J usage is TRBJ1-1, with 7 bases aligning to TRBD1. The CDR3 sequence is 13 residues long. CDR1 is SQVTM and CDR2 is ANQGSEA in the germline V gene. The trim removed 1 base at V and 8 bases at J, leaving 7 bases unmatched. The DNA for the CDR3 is TGCAGCGTTGAAGGGGCCAGGGGGACCGAAGCTTTCTTT. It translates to CSVEGARGTEAFF. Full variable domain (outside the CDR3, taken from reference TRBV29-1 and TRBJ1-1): SAVISQKPSRDICQRGTSLTIQCQVDSQVTMMFWYRQQPGQSLTLIATANQGSEATYESGFVIDKFPISRPNLTFSTLTVSNMSPEDSSIYLCSVEGARGTEAFFGQGTRLTVV.

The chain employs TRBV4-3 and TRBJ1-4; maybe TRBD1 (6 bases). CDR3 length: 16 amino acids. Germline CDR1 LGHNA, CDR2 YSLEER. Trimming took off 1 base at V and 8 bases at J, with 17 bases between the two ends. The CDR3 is CASSQAGGQGAEKLFF. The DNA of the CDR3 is TGCGCCAGCAGCCAAGCTGGGGGGCAGGGAGCAGAAAAACTGTTTTTT.

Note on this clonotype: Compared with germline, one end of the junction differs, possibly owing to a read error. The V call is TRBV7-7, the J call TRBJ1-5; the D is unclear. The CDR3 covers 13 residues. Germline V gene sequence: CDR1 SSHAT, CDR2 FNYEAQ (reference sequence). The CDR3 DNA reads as TGTGCTAGCAGCTTGGGGTTCAATCAGCCCCAGCATTTT. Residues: CASSLGFNQPQHF.

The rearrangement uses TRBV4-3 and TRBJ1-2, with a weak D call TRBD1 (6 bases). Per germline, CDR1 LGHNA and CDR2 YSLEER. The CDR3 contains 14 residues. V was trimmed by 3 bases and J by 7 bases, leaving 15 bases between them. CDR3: CASSQSGAYSGYTF. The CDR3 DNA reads TGCGCCAGCAGCCAGTCAGGGGCCTACTCTGGCTACACCTTC.

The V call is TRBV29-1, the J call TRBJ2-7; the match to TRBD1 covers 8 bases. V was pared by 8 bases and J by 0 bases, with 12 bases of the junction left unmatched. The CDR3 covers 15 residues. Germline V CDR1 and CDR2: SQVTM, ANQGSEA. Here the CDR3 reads CSFTRRQGTSYEQYF. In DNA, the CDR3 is TGCAGCTTCACCCGCAGACAGGGGACCTCCTACGAGCAGTACTTC.

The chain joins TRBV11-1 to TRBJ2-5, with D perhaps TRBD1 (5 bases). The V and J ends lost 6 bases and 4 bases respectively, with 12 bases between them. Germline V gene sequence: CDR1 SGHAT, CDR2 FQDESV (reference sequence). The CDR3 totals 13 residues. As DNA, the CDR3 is TGTGCCAGCAGACGCAGGGCCGGAGAGACCCAGTACTTC. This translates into CASRRRAGETQYF.

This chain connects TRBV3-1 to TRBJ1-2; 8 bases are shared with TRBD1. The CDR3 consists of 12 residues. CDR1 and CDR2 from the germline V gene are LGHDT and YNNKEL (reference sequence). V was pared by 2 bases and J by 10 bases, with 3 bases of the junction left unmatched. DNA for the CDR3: TGTGCCAGCAGCCAACCGGACAGGGCCTACACCTTC. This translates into CASSQPDRAYTF.

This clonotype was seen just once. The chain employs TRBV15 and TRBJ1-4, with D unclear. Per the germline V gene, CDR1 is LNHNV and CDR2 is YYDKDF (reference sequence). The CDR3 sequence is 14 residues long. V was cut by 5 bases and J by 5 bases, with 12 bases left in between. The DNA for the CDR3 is TGTGCCACCAGCCCCGGGCCAGGAAATGAAAAACTGTTTTTT. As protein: CATSPGPGNEKLFF.

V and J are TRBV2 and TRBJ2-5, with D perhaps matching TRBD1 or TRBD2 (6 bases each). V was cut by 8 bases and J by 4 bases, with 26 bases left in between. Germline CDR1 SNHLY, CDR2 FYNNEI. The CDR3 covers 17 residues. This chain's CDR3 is CASEPRGGGRWRETQYF. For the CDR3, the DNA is TGTGCCAGCGAACCCCGAGGTGGGGGGCGATGGAGAGAGACCCAGTACTTC.

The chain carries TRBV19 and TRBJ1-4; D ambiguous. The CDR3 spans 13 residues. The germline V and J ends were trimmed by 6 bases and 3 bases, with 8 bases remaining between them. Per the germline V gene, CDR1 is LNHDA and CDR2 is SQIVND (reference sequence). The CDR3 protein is CASRGFANEKLFF. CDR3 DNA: TGTGCCAGTAGGGGGTTTGCTAATGAAAAACTGTTTTTT.

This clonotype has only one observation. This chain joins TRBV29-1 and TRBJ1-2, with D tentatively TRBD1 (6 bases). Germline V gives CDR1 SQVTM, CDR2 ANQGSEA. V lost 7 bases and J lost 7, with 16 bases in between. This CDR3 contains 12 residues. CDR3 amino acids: CSADSGGGGYTF. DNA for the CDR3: TGCAGCGCTGACAGCGGGGGCGGTGGCTACACCTTC.

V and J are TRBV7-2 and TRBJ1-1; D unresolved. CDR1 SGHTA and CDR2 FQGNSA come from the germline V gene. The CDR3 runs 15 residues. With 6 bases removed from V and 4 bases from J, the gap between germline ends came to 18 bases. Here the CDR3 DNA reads TGTGCCAGCAGACCTCTCCCTACGATGGGCACTGAAGCTTTCTTT. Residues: CASRPLPTMGTEAFF.

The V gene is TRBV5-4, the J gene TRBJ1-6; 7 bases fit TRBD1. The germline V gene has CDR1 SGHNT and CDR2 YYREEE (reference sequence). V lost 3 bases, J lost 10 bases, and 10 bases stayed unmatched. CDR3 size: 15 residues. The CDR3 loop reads CASSSERQGGSPLHF. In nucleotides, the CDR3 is TGTGCCAGCAGCTCGGAGCGACAGGGCGGGTCACCCCTCCACTTT.

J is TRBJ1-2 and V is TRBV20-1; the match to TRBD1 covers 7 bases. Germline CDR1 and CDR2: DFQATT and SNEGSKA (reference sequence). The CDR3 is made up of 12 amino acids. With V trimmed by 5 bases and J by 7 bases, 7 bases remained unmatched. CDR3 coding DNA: TGCAGTGCTCTGACAGGGCTTCCTGGCTACACCTTC. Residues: CSALTGLPGYTF.

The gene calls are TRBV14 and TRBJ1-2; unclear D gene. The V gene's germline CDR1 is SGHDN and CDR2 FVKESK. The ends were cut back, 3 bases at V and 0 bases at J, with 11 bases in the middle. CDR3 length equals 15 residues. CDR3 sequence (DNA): TGTGCCAGCAGCCAGGAAGCCGGCACTAACTATGGCTACACCTTC. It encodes CASSQEAGTNYGYTF.

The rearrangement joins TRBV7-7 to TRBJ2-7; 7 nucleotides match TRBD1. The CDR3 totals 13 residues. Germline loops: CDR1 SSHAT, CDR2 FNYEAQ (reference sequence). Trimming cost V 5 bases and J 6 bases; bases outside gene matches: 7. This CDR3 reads CASSTGTVGEQYF. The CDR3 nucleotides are TGTGCCAGCAGCACAGGGACAGTTGGCGAGCAGTACTTC. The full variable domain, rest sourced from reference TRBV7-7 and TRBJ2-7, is GAGVSQSPRYKVTKRGQDVTLRCDPISSHATLYWYQQALGQGPEFLTYFNYEAQPDKSGLPSDRFSAERPEGSISTLTIQRTEQRDSAMYRCASSTGTVGEQYFGPGTRLTVT.

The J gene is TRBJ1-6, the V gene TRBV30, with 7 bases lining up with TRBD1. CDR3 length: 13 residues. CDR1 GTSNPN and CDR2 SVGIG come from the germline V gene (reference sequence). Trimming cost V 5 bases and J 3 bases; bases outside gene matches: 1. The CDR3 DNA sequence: TGTGCCTGGGGGACAGACTATAATTCACCCCTCCACTTT. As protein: CAWGTDYNSPLHF.

This chain's CDR3 is CASSYSLTNPLDEQYF. Here the CDR3 DNA reads TGTGCCAGCAGTTACTCTCTGACGAATCCATTGGACGAGCAGTACTTC. This rearrangement joins TRBV6-5 to TRBJ2-7, with D uncertain. In germline, CDR1 is MNHEY, CDR2 SVGAGI. This CDR3 spans 16 amino acids. The germline V and J ends were trimmed by 0 bases and 5 bases, with 17 bases remaining between them.

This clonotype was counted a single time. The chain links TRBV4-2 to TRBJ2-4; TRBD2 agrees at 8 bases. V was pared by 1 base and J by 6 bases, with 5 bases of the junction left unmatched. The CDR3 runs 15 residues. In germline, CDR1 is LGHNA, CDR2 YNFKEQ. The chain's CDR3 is CASSQGSGGGNIQYF. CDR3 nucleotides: TGTGCCAGCAGCCAAGGGAGCGGGGGTGGAAACATTCAGTACTTC.

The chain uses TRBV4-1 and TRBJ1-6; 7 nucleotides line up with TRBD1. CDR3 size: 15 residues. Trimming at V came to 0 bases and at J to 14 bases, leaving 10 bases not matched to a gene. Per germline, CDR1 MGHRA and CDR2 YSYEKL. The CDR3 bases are TGCGCCAGCAGCCAAGATCCCGACAGGGTTTCGGCCCTCCACTTT. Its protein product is CASSQDPDRVSALHF.